A single sample is the source of the 32 T cell receptor beta chains below, sequenced in a study of radiation and T cells in renal cell carcinoma. Profiling relied on immunoSEQ multiplex PCR, and the TCRdb table lists in-frame clones only, not all of them. The sample lists 75,000 to 95,000 clones, about 85% occurring once. Time point defined: blood 4 weeks post-SBRT, at nephrectomy. The treatment: 15 Gy SBRT to primary tumor, nephrectomy 4 weeks later. Sequencing was performed on blood, taken from a patient whose treatment included radiotherapy and nephrectomy. The receptor source for this set is a man between 45 and 60 years old with renal cell carcinoma.

This clone was seen only once. The gene calls are TRBV10-1 and TRBJ2-3; 7 nucleotides match TRBD1. V lost 8 bases, J lost 1 base, and 9 bases stayed unmatched. Per the germline V gene, CDR1 is WNHNN and CDR2 is SYGVQD (reference sequence). The CDR3 is made up of 15 amino acids. The CDR3 DNA reads as TGCGCCAGCCAAGCTAGACAGGGAGGCACAGATACGCAGTATTTT. Its translation is CASQARQGGTDTQYF.

The chain employs TRBV6-1 and TRBJ2-1; unclear D gene. The CDR3 extends over 15 amino acids. Trimming cost V 3 bases and J 2 bases, with 11 bases left between them. Germline V gene data show CDR1 as MNHNS and CDR2 as SASEGT. CDR3 in amino acids: CASSDQGLAYNEQFF. For the CDR3, the DNA is TGTGCCAGCAGTGACCAAGGTCTAGCCTACAATGAGCAGTTCTTC.

The V call is TRBV7-9, the J call TRBJ2-7; D unresolved. V was cut by 1 base and J by 1 base, with 8 bases left in between. Per germline, CDR1 SEHNR and CDR2 FQNEAQ (reference sequence). The CDR3 runs to 14 residues. The CDR3 reads CASSLGGLSYEQYF. The CDR3 coding sequence is TGTGCCAGCAGCTTAGGCGGTCTTTCCTACGAGCAGTACTTC.

The CDR3 region has the DNA TGTGCCAGCAGGAAACAGAGGGGGGTCAACTACGAGCAGTACTTC. Translated, it gives CASRKQRGVNYEQYF. The chain combines TRBV6-5 with TRBJ2-7; either TRBD1 or TRBD2 may fit D (6 bases each). Germline V gene sequence: CDR1 MNHEY, CDR2 SVGAGI. The germline V and J ends were trimmed by 6 bases and 3 bases, with 18 bases remaining between them. This CDR3 comprises 15 residues.

The chain recombines TRBV5-5 with TRBJ1-1, with no clear D. Trimming took 0 bases from V and 3 from J, leaving 6 bases between them. This CDR3 comprises 13 residues. The V gene's germline CDR1 is SGHKS and CDR2 YYEKEE (reference sequence). As DNA, the CDR3 is TGTGCCAGCAGCTTGGTAGGGTACACTGAAGCTTTCTTT. Translating gives CASSLVGYTEAFF.

The rearrangement uses TRBV13 and TRBJ1-2; no definite D call. Trimming cost V 1 base and J 8 bases, with 8 bases left between them. Germline V gene data show CDR1 as PRHDT and CDR2 as FYEKMQ (reference sequence). The CDR3 extends over 12 amino acids. The CDR3 protein is CASSLDIRGYTF. The DNA of the CDR3 is TGTGCCAGCAGCTTAGATATCAGGGGCTACACCTTC.

The chain has TRBV4-1 and TRBJ1-4; 10 positions match TRBD1. This CDR3 contains 15 residues. With 3 bases clipped from V and 7 bases from J, the junction kept 5 bases outside the gene matches. The germline V gene has CDR1 MGHRA and CDR2 YSYEKL. The CDR3 region is CASSHPDRGPEKLFF. CDR3 coding DNA: TGCGCCAGCAGCCATCCCGACAGGGGGCCTGAAAAACTGTTTTTT.

The chain is built from TRBV5-1 and TRBJ2-3; D may be TRBD2 (5 bases). CDR3 size: 14 residues. The germline V gene has CDR1 SGHRS and CDR2 YFSETQ. Trimming removed 5 bases at V and 3 bases at J, with 13 bases between. This CDR3 reads CASSPAGVTDTQYF. The CDR3 coding sequence is TGCGCCAGCAGTCCGGCGGGTGTGACAGATACGCAGTATTTT.

J is TRBJ1-6 and V is TRBV7-2; TRBD1 matches at 8 bases. The CDR3 totals 14 residues. Per the germline V gene, CDR1 is SGHTA and CDR2 is FQGNSA. V dropped 3 bases and J dropped 7; count of bases not matched to a gene: 2. CDR3 amino acids: CASSLTGVNSPLHF. The CDR3 DNA reads as TGTGCCAGCAGCTTGACAGGGGTCAATTCACCCCTCCACTTT.

The V call is TRBV19, the J call TRBJ2-2; perhaps TRBD2 as D (6 bases). This CDR3 spans 14 amino acids. The germline CDR1 and CDR2 sequences are LNHDA and SQIVND (reference sequence). CDR3 protein: CASGGGAGTGELFF. For the CDR3, the DNA is TGTGCTTCCGGAGGAGGGGCGGGCACCGGGGAGCTGTTTTTT.

V is TRBV7-9 and J is TRBJ1-5; no definite D call. Trimming took off 5 bases at V and 4 bases at J, with 6 bases between the two ends. The germline V gene encodes CDR1 SEHNR and CDR2 FQNEAQ (reference sequence). This CDR3 is built from 12 residues. The CDR3 loop is CASSVNNQPQHF. CDR3 in DNA: TGTGCCAGCAGCGTAAATAATCAGCCCCAGCATTTT.

V gene TRBV11-1 combines with J gene TRBJ2-7; 12 bases agree with TRBD1. This CDR3 is 16 amino acids long. Losses at the gene ends were 6 bases for V and 0 bases for J; bases not matched to a gene: 6. From germline, CDR1 is SGHAT and CDR2 FQDESV (reference sequence). The CDR3 spells CASRSGTGGHSYEQYF. The CDR3, as DNA: TGTGCCAGCAGGTCCGGGACAGGGGGCCACTCCTACGAGCAGTACTTC. The whole variable domain, filled in from reference TRBV11-1 and TRBJ2-7, reads EAEVAQSPRYKITEKSQAVAFWCDPISGHATLYWYRQILGQGPELLVQFQDESVVDDSQLPKDRFSAERLKGVDSTLKIQPAELGDSAMYLCASRSGTGGHSYEQYFGPGTRLTVT.

The chain joins TRBV5-4 to TRBJ2-3; 12 bases fit TRBD2. The CDR3 has 17 amino acids. The germline gives CDR1 SGHNT, CDR2 YYREEE (reference sequence). V gave up 4 bases and J gave up 2 bases; unmatched junction bases: 8. CDR3 nucleotide sequence: TGTGCCAGCAGCCGACTAGCGGGAGTGTACAACACAGATACGCAGTATTTT. Its translation is CASSRLAGVYNTDTQYF.

The chain has TRBV6-5 and TRBJ1-2, with D unclear. Germline V lookup: CDR1 MNHEY, CDR2 SVGAGI. CDR3 length: 13 amino acids. V gave up 2 bases and J gave up 8 bases, with 12 bases separating them. In DNA, the CDR3 is TGTGCCAGCAGTTACGGTCCGACGGGGGGCTACACCTTC. This encodes CASSYGPTGGYTF.

A few counts support this clone. The chain links TRBV10-3 to TRBJ2-5; possible D gene TRBD2, 6 bases. The germline V gene has CDR1 ENHRY and CDR2 SYGVKD. V was clipped by 6 bases and J by 5 bases, with 13 bases between them. This CDR3 has 13 amino acids. CDR3 protein: CAISRLGGETQYF. CDR3 nucleotide sequence: TGTGCCATCAGCCGTCTGGGAGGTGAGACCCAGTACTTC.

The V gene is TRBV18, the J gene TRBJ1-1, with D perhaps matching TRBD1 (6 bases). Germline V CDR1 and CDR2: KGHSH, LQKENI. The CDR3 totals 13 residues. Between the trimmed V and J ends, which lost 4 bases and 7 bases, there was a span of 13 bases. This chain's CDR3 is CASSQSRGIEAFF. CDR3 DNA: TGTGCCAGCTCACAGTCCAGGGGCATTGAAGCTTTCTTT.

The chain carries TRBV5-6 and TRBJ2-7; 9 bases are a match to TRBD1. Looked up from germline, CDR1 is SGHDT and CDR2 is YYEEEE. With 4 bases clipped from V and 0 bases from J, the junction kept 8 bases outside the gene matches. The CDR3 extends over 16 amino acids. In DNA, the CDR3 is TGTGCCAGCAGCAGATCCGGGACAGGGAGCTCCTACGAGCAGTACTTC. This translates into CASSRSGTGSSYEQYF.

This chain connects TRBV7-9 to TRBJ1-1, with 8 positions matching TRBD1. The CDR3 consists of 13 residues. Germline CDR1 reads SEHNR; CDR2 reads FQNEAQ (reference sequence). Unmatched junction bases numbered 2, after V lost 1 base and J lost 7 bases. CDR3 region: CASSLGQGNEAFF. The CDR3 DNA follows: TGTGCCAGCAGCTTAGGACAGGGGAATGAAGCTTTCTTT.

The CDR3 region has the DNA TGTGCCAGCAGCTTGGGGGGACAGGGGATAATGAACACTGAAGCTTTCTTT. Amino acid sequence: CASSLGGQGIMNTEAFF. The chain links TRBV5-4 to TRBJ1-1; TRBD1 matches at 10 bases. V was clipped by 0 bases and J by 0 bases; unmatched bases: 5. CDR1 SGHNT and CDR2 YYREEE come from the germline V gene (reference sequence). This CDR3 is 17 amino acids long.

J is TRBJ1-2 and V is TRBV11-1; TRBD1 matches at 11 bases. V gave up 5 bases and J gave up 4 bases; unmatched junction bases: 3. The length of the CDR3 is 14 residues. The V gene's germline CDR1 is SGHAT and CDR2 FQDESV (reference sequence). The CDR3 reads CASSPGQGAYGYTF. The CDR3 DNA follows: TGTGCCAGCAGCCCCGGACAGGGGGCCTATGGCTACACCTTC.

The rearrangement joins TRBV28 to TRBJ1-1, with unresolved D. This CDR3 is 13 amino acids long. V was clipped by 6 bases and J by 2 bases, with 10 bases between them. Germline loops: CDR1 MDHEN, CDR2 SYDVKM. The CDR3 coding sequence is TGTGCCAGCAGGACGTGGATAAACACTGAAGCTTTCTTT. Its protein product is CASRTWINTEAFF.

The rearrangement links TRBV5-1 to TRBJ1-4; 8 bases agree with TRBD1. J gave up 2 bases and V 2 bases, and 2 bases lay outside the gene matches. Germline V gene data show CDR1 as SGHRS and CDR2 as YFSETQ. There are 15 residues in the CDR3. CDR3 sequence reads: CASSFGDRTNEKLFF. DNA of the CDR3: TGCGCCAGCAGCTTCGGGGACAGGACTAATGAAAAACTGTTTTTT.

J is TRBJ1-2 and V is TRBV19; D unresolved. CDR1 is LNHDA and CDR2 is SQIVND in the germline V gene (reference sequence). Between the trimmed V and J ends, which lost 6 bases and 2 bases, there was a span of 13 bases. This CDR3 spans 14 amino acids. Here the CDR3 DNA reads TGTGCCAGTAGGGACCGTGGGAGAAACTATGGCTACACCTTC. As protein: CASRDRGRNYGYTF.

This rearrangement joins TRBV11-2 to TRBJ2-3; D remains ambiguous. Trimming took off 7 bases at V and 1 base at J, with 12 bases between the two ends. The CDR3 runs to 14 residues. Germline CDR1 is SGHAT and CDR2 is FQNNGV. The CDR3 sequence is CASTLYTGTDTQYF. The CDR3 region has the DNA TGTGCCAGCACCCTTTATACTGGCACAGATACGCAGTATTTT.

CDR3 region: CASSGHNEQFF. The CDR3 DNA sequence: TGTGCCAGCAGTGGACACAATGAGCAGTTCTTC. The V call is TRBV2, the J call TRBJ2-1; D unresolved. Per germline, CDR1 SNHLY and CDR2 FYNNEI. V lost 4 bases and J lost 5, with 3 bases in between. The CDR3 has 11 amino acids.

This chain connects TRBV6-5 to TRBJ1-2, with a tentative D call TRBD1 (5 bases). The CDR3 runs 11 residues. Germline V gene lookup returns CDR1 MNHEY and CDR2 SVGAGI. The CDR3 DNA reads TGTGCTGCCCAGGGAAACTATGGCTACACCTTC. This encodes CAAQGNYGYTF.

This chain links TRBV18 with TRBJ1-2; unclear D gene. This CDR3 is 15 amino acids long. Germline loops: CDR1 KGHSH, CDR2 LQKENI. The V and J ends lost 3 bases and 2 bases respectively, with 13 bases between them. The CDR3 DNA is TGTGCCAGCTCACCCTACAAGGCAGAGAACTATGGCTACACCTTC. This gives the protein CASSPYKAENYGYTF.

The chain couples TRBV28 to TRBJ1-1; D is uncertain. Between the trimmed V and J ends, which lost 3 bases and 8 bases, there was a span of 7 bases. The CDR3 length is 11 residues. Germline values: CDR1 MDHEN, CDR2 SYDVKM. CDR3 residues: CASSFSREAFF. CDR3 DNA sequence: TGTGCCAGCAGTTTTTCCAGGGAAGCTTTCTTT.

The chain recombines TRBV4-2 with TRBJ1-3; perhaps TRBD1 as D (6 bases). The CDR3 length is 16 residues. Per germline, CDR1 LGHNA and CDR2 YNFKEQ. V shed 0 bases and J shed 0 bases, with 9 bases lying between them. This CDR3 is CASSQDRGASGNTIYF. CDR3 nucleotide sequence: TGTGCCAGCAGCCAAGACAGGGGCGCCTCTGGAAACACCATATATTTT.

The gene calls are TRBV7-9 and TRBJ1-1; 8 bases fit TRBD1. Germline values: CDR1 SEHNR, CDR2 FQNEAQ (reference sequence). V lost 5 bases to trimming and J lost 3 bases; unmatched junction nucleotides: 8. The CDR3 has 15 amino acids. CDR3 in amino acids: CASSARQGFDTEAFF. CDR3 coding DNA: TGTGCCAGCAGCGCTAGACAGGGGTTTGACACTGAAGCTTTCTTT.

This clone appeared once. This chain links TRBV4-1 with TRBJ1-3, with TRBD1 matching 9 bases. Germline V CDR1 and CDR2: MGHRA, YSYEKL. The J segment lost 4 bases and the V segment lost 4 bases, leaving 11 bases of the junction unmatched. The CDR3 extends over 17 amino acids. The chain's CDR3 is CASSLQVGTGNGNTIYF. For the CDR3, the DNA is TGCGCCAGCAGCCTTCAGGTGGGGACAGGGAACGGAAACACCATATATTTT.

This clone appeared once. This rearrangement joins TRBV7-2 to TRBJ2-7, with D hard to call. V lost 5 bases and J lost 4, with 12 bases in between. Germline V gene sequence: CDR1 SGHTA, CDR2 FQGNSA. The CDR3 is made up of 13 amino acids. In DNA form, the CDR3 reads TGTGCCAGCAGCCTACTCACAGCATACGAGCAGTACTTC. Translated: CASSLLTAYEQYF.